This T cell receptor beta chain was recovered during a study of blood T cell repertoires in COVID-19. Germline CDR1 SGDLS, CDR2 YYNGEE. The V and J ends lost 0 bases and 3 bases, in that order; junction bases with no gene match: 8. This CDR3 comprises 17 residues. Sequenced by immunoSEQ multiplex PCR; TCRdb stores in-frame clones only, minus some. The sample consists of some 200,000 clones, 85% of them appearing once. The sequence was obtained from a woman aged 65 to 85 with COVID-19, enrolled during active disease. This chain uses TRBV9 with TRBJ2-1, with TRBD2 matching over 8 bases. The sequencing sample was made of peripheral blood. The CDR3 nucleotides read TGTGCCAGCAGCGTAGGCACGTCGAGCGGGGGCTACAATGAGCAGTTCTTC. Translated, it gives CASSVGTSSGGYNEQFF.